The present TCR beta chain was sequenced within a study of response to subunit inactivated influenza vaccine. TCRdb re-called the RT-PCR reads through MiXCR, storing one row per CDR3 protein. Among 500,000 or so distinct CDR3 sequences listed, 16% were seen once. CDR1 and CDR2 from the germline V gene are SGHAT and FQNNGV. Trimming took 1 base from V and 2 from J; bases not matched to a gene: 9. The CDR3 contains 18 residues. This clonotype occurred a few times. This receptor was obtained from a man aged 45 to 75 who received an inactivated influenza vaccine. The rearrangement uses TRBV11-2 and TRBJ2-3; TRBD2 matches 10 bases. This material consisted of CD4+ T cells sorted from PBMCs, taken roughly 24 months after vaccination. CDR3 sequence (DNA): TGTGCCAGCAGCTTAGGGAGCGGGGGGGGCGTGATCACAGATACGCAGTATTTT. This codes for CASSLGSGGGVITDTQYF.